These 5 T cell receptor beta chains were sequenced from one sample in a study of CXCR3-negative and CXCR3-positive naive CD8 T cells (dated 2019 in TCRdb). What the work shows at the level of the full study, not this receptor alone: TRB CDR3s from CXCR3-positive naive cells showed higher hydrophobicity (lower Kidera factor 4), lower energy, and higher strength and volume indices than CXCR3-negative naive cells.

Sequenced on a NextSeq 550. The Human TCR Profiling Kit (MiLaboratory) was used to prepare UMI-labeled 5' RACE TRB cDNA libraries. Each CDR3 protein sequence appears as one entry after TCRdb reprocessed the reads, and no DNA is included. The record for this sample contains around 80,000 distinct CDR3 sequences. Of the sample, about 0.62% is held by the ten largest clones. These receptors' antigens are unknown. Sequenced sample: naive CXCR3+ CD8+ T cells from blood. The sample's cell subset or site label is to be understood as: CD45RO-CCR7+CD27+CD95- naive CD8+ T cells expressing CXCR3 (TNR3+). All receptors derive from a human donor in good health. Some clones in this sample may be carry-over from other donors' samples.

The J gene is TRBJ1-5, the V gene TRBV13; TCRdb's D gene call, TRBD1, goes unchecked for lack of DNA. The CDR3 consists of 13 residues. Germline-derived CDR1 and CDR2 are PRHDT and FYEKMQ (reference sequence). This CDR3 is CASSRGINQPQHF.

V is TRBV6-6 and J is TRBJ2-7. There are 13 residues in the CDR3. Germline values: CDR1 MNHNY, CDR2 SVGAGI (reference sequence). CDR3 in amino acids: CASSLQVSYEQYF.

CDR3 region: CSVTQGGTDTQYF. The rearrangement uses TRBV29-1 and TRBJ2-3; TCRdb's D call, TRBD1, is unchecked because there is no DNA. CDR1 is SQVTM and CDR2 is ANQGSEA in the germline V gene. The CDR3 consists of 13 residues.

V and J are TRBV5-1 and TRBJ2-1; the D call from TCRdb, TRBD2, cannot be confirmed without DNA. Germline V CDR1 and CDR2: SGHRS, YFSETQ. This CDR3 region has 16 residues. CDR3 sequence: CASSPGGLAAYNEQFF. The variable domain in full, with the rest retrieved from reference TRBV5-1 and TRBJ2-1, is KAGVTQTPRYLIKTRGQQVTLSCSPISGHRSVSWYQQTPGQGLQFLFEYFSETQRNKGNFPGRFSGRQFSNSRSEMNVSTLELGDSALYLCASSPGGLAAYNEQFFGPGTRLTVL.

The chain links TRBV4-1 to TRBJ1-5; absent DNA, TCRdb's TRBD1 call cannot be checked. The germline CDR1 and CDR2 sequences are MGHRA and YSYEKL. This CDR3 is built from 15 residues. Here the CDR3 reads CASSQDGGAGQPQHF.